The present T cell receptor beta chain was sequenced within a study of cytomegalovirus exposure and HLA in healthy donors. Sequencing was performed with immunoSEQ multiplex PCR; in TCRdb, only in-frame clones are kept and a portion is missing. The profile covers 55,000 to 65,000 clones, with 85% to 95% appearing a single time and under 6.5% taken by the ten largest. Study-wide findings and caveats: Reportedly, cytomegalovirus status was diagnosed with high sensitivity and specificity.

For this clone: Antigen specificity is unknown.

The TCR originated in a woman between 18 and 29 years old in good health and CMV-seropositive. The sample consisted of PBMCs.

The CDR3 region has the DNA TGCAGCGTTGAAAACGTTGGACAGAGTTACTATGGCTACACCTTC. Its protein is CSVENVGQSYYGYTF. This rearrangement joins TRBV29-1 to TRBJ1-2, with D tentatively TRBD1 (6 bases). This CDR3 spans 15 amino acids. The germline CDR1 and CDR2 sequences are SQVTM and ANQGSEA. V was shortened by 2 bases and J by 3 bases, with 16 bases between the two germline ends.